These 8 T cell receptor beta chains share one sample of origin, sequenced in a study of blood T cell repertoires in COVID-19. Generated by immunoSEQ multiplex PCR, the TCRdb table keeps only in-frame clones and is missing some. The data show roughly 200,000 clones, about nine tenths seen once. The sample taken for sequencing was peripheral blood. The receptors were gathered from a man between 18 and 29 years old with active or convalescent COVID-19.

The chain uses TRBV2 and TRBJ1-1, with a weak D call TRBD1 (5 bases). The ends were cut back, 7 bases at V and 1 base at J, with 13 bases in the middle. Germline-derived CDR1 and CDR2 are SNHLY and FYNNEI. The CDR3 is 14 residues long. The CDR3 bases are TGTGCCAGCAAGACAGAGAATCCGAACACTGAAGCTTTCTTT. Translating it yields CASKTENPNTEAFF.

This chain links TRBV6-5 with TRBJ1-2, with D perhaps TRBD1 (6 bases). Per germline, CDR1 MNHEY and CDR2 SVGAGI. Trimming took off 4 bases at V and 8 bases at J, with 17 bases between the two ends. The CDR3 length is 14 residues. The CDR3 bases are TGTGCCAGCAGTTGTGGACAGCCCGGCTGCGGCTACACCTTC. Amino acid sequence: CASSCGQPGCGYTF.

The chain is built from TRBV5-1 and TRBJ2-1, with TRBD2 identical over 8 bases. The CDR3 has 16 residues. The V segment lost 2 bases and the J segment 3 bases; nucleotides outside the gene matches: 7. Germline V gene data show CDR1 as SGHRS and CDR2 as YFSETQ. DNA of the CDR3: TGCGCCAGCAGCTTTGGCGGTAGCGGGATCTACAATGAGCAGTTCTTC. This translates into CASSFGGSGIYNEQFF.

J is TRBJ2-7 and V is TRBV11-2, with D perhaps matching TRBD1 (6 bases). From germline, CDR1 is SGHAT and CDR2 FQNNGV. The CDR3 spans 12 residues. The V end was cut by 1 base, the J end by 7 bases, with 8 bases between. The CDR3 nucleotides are TGTGCCAGCAGCTTAGCCGGGACAGAGCAGTACTTC. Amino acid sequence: CASSLAGTEQYF.

In DNA, the CDR3 is TGTGCCAGCAGCGCTCTAGCGGGGGGGCCGGATACGCAGTATTTT. Its protein is CASSALAGGPDTQYF. The V and J genes are TRBV3-1 (or the pseudogene TRBV3-2) and TRBJ2-3; 12 bases are a match to TRBD2. V shed 5 bases and J 6 bases; nucleotides not matched to a gene: 6. Germline V lookup: CDR1 LGHDT, CDR2 YNNKEL (reference sequence). CDR3 length: 15 amino acids.

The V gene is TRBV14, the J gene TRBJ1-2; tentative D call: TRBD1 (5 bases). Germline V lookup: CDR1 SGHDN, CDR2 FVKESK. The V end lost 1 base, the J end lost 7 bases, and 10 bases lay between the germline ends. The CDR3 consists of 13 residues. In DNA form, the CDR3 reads TGTGCCAGCAGCCAAGGCAGGGTTACTGGCTACACCTTC. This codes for CASSQGRVTGYTF.

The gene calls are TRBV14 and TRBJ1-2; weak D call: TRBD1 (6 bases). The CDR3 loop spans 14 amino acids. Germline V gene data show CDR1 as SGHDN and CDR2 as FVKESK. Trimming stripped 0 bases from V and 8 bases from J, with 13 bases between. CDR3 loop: CASSQETGWMGYTF. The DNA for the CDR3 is TGTGCCAGCAGCCAAGAAACAGGGTGGATGGGCTACACCTTC. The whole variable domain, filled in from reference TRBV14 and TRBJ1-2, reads EAGVTQFPSHSVIEKGQTVTLRCDPISGHDNLYWYRRVMGKEIKFLLHFVKESKQDESGMPNNRFLAERTGGTYSTLKVQPAELEDSGVYFCASSQETGWMGYTFGSGTRLTVV.

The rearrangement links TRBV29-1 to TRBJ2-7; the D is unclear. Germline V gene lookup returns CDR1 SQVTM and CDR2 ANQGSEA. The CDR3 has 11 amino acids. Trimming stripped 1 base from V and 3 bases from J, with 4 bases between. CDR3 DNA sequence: TGCAGCGTTGAAGCGGGCTACGAGCAGTACTTC. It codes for CSVEAGYEQYF.